The rows below give T cell receptor beta chains drawn from one sample of a study of cytomegalovirus exposure and HLA in healthy donors. Only in-frame clones appear in the TCRdb table, and some are missing; sequencing was by immunoSEQ multiplex PCR. The data show about 110,000 clones, about two thirds seen once. Sequencing input: PBMCs. The receptors here all came from a female donor in good health and CMV-seronegative. Each CDR3 is given with its conserved first and last residue. Fields, in order: D gene, V gene, clone size, J gene, CDR3 protein, CDR3 DNA. D genes are given only for firm matches. The size entry is marked missing in some rows and otherwise reads once, few, many or a size class.

>TRBD2|TRBV10-1|few|TRBJ2-1
CASSESGRENEQFF
TGCGCCAGCAGTGAGTCCGGGCGGGAGAACGAGCAGTTCTTC
>TRBD2|TRBV7-9|NA|TRBJ2-7
CASSSSGAPGEQYF
TGTGCCAGCAGCTCTAGCGGGGCCCCCGGCGAGCAGTACTTC
>TRBD2|TRBV11-2|NA|TRBJ2-7
CASSLGYRLSGRAAYEQYF
TGTGCCAGCAGCTTAGGGTACAGGTTAAGCGGGAGGGCGGCCTACGAGCAGTACTTC
>NA|TRBV27|NA|TRBJ1-5
CASSPDQPQHF
TGTGCCAGCAGCCCCGATCAGCCCCAGCATTTT
>NA|TRBV19|few|TRBJ1-5
CASSTVQLDQPQHF
TGTGCCAGTAGTACCGTACAGCTCGATCAGCCCCAGCATTTT
>NA|TRBV6-1|NA|TRBJ2-7
CASTPDTGSYEQYF
TGTGCCAGCACCCCCGACACGGGATCCTACGAGCAGTACTTC
>NA|TRBV4-1|few|TRBJ1-2
CASSQEGAANYGYTF
TGCGCCAGCAGCCAAGAGGGGGCAGCAAACTATGGCTACACCTTC
>NA|TRBV2|NA|TRBJ2-7
CASSGERHLYEQYF
TGTGCCAGCAGTGGGGAGCGCCACCTCTACGAGCAGTACTTC
>TRBD2|TRBV5-5|NA|TRBJ2-7
CASSPTSGSYEQYF
TGTGCCAGCAGCCCGACTAGCGGGAGCTACGAGCAGTACTTC
>TRBD2|TRBV7-6|few|TRBJ2-1
CASSTGGGLAVNEQFF
TGTGCCAGCAGTACGGGGGGGGGACTAGCGGTGAATGAGCAGTTCTTC
>NA|TRBV5-1|NA|TRBJ2-3
CASSFRQGTDTQYF
TGCGCCAGCAGCTTTCGGCAGGGAACAGATACGCAGTATTTT
>NA|TRBV6-6|once|TRBJ1-5
CASSRQRNQPQHF
TGTGCCAGCAGTCGACAGCGCAATCAGCCCCAGCATTTT
>NA|TRBV2|NA|TRBJ1-2
CASSDKQYTF
TGTGCCAGCAGTGATAAACAATACACCTTC
>NA|TRBV13|NA|TRBJ1-1
CASSFRPNTEAFF
TGTGCCAGCAGCTTCAGGCCGAACACTGAAGCTTTCTTT
>NA|TRBV11-2|few|TRBJ2-7
CASPPAGLTYEQYF
TGTGCCAGCCCACCTGCAGGGTTAACCTACGAGCAGTACTTC
>NA|TRBV25-1|NA|TRBJ2-5
CASSEFVGGAGETQYF
TGTGCCAGCAGTGAATTTGTAGGGGGGGCGGGGGAGACCCAGTACTTC
>TRBD2|TRBV5-4|NA|TRBJ2-4
CASSLRGGKNIQYF
TGTGCCAGCAGCTTGCGGGGGGGCAAAAACATTCAGTACTTC
>NA|TRBV5-4|NA|TRBJ1-2
CASSEGQPAGYTF
TGTGCCAGCAGCGAGGGACAACCCGCTGGCTACACCTTC
>TRBD1|TRBV5-1|few|TRBJ1-1
CASSRGTGNTEAFF
TGCGCCAGCAGCCGAGGGACAGGAAACACTGAAGCTTTCTTT
>TRBD2|TRBV4-2|NA|TRBJ2-7
CASSQEPPSGLREQYF
TGTGCCAGCAGCCAAGAGCCCCCTAGCGGCCTACGCGAGCAGTACTTC
>TRBD2|TRBV5-1|NA|TRBJ2-5
CASSFAGSGGQETQYF
TGCGCCAGCAGCTTTGCGGGTTCGGGAGGCCAAGAGACCCAGTACTTC
>TRBD1|TRBV30|NA|TRBJ1-4
CAGDRDSEKLFF
TGTGCCGGAGACCGGGACAGCGAAAAACTGTTTTTT
>TRBD1|TRBV5-1|NA|TRBJ2-4
CASSSRDRNIQYF
TGCGCCAGCAGCTCCCGGGACAGGAACATTCAGTACTTC
>NA|TRBV18|once|TRBJ1-2
CASSRTVAGGYTF
TGTGCCAGCTCCCGGACAGTCGCGGGTGGCTACACCTTC
>TRBD2|TRBV10-2|NA|TRBJ2-1
CASSDTSGRAGSYNEQFF
TGCGCCAGCAGTGATACTAGCGGGAGGGCCGGCTCCTACAATGAGCAGTTCTTC
>NA|TRBV2|NA|TRBJ2-2
CASSWTVTGELFF
TGTGCCAGCAGTTGGACAGTTACCGGGGAGCTGTTTTTT
>NA|TRBV28|few|TRBJ1-5
CASRTPHQPQHF
TGTGCCAGCAGGACACCCCATCAGCCCCAGCATTTT
>NA|TRBV7-9|NA|TRBJ2-6
CASYAAGANVLTF
TGTGCCAGCTACGCGGCTGGGGCCAACGTCCTGACTTTC
>NA|TRBV7-3|NA|TRBJ2-7
CASSPQGGTYEQYF
TGTGCCAGCAGCCCCCAGGGTGGGACCTACGAGCAGTACTTC
>TRBD2|TRBV4-2|once|TRBJ2-5
CASSQGEGTSVGETQYF
TGTGCCAGCAGCCAAGGGGAAGGGACTAGCGTAGGAGAGACCCAGTACTTC
>NA|TRBV30|NA|TRBJ2-1
CAWSGVYEQFF
TGTGCCTGGAGTGGTGTCTATGAGCAGTTCTTC
>TRBD2|TRBV7-8|NA|TRBJ2-3
CASSLDSGISTDTQYF
TGTGCCAGCAGCTTAGACAGCGGGATAAGCACAGATACGCAGTATTTT
>TRBD2|TRBV19|few|TRBJ2-7
CASSPRAGVAYEQYF
TGTGCCAGTAGTCCCCGAGCGGGAGTGGCCTACGAGCAGTACTTC
>TRBD2|TRBV5-1|NA|TRBJ2-1
CASSLAEGQPLAGGPSVSYNEQFF
TGCGCCAGCAGCTTGGCCGAGGGACAGCCCCTAGCGGGAGGGCCATCGGTTTCCTACAATGAGCAGTTCTTC
>NA|TRBV11-2|NA|TRBJ2-7
CASSLAPRTWGEQYF
TGTGCCAGCAGCTTAGCCCCCCGGACTTGGGGCGAGCAGTACTTC
>TRBD2|TRBV13|NA|TRBJ2-2
CASSRPERGLAGSWAGELFF
TGTGCCAGCAGCCGACCAGAACGGGGACTAGCGGGTTCATGGGCCGGGGAGCTGTTTTTT
>TRBD1|TRBV19|NA|TRBJ1-2
CASSPKDRGYGYTF
TGTGCCAGTAGCCCCAAGGACAGGGGCTATGGCTACACCTTC
>NA|TRBV10-3|NA|TRBJ1-2
CAITTSTTALYGYTF
TGTGCCATCACAACATCAACGACAGCCCTCTATGGCTACACCTTC
>TRBD1|TRBV29-1|NA|TRBJ1-4
CSVTGTGEEKLFF
TGCAGCGTTACCGGGACAGGGGAAGAAAAACTGTTTTTT
>NA|TRBV7-3|NA|TRBJ2-3
CASSFTGESTDTQYF
TGTGCCAGCAGCTTTACGGGGGAGAGCACAGATACGCAGTATTTT
>NA|TRBV11-2|NA|TRBJ2-5
CASSLDSVETQYF
TGTGCCAGCAGCTTAGATTCTGTGGAGACCCAGTACTTC
>TRBD1|TRBV28|few|TRBJ1-2
CASSRDSVLVGYTF
TGTGCCAGCAGCCGGGACAGTGTTTTGGTGGGCTACACCTTC
>NA|TRBV7-2|NA|TRBJ2-5
CASSDIATSETQYF
TGTGCCAGCAGCGACATTGCTACCTCAGAGACCCAGTACTTC
>TRBD2|TRBV7-8|few|TRBJ2-7
CASSPGLAGGEQYF
TGTGCCAGCAGCCCGGGACTAGCGGGAGGCGAGCAGTACTTC
>TRBD2|TRBV2|NA|TRBJ2-7
CASSLAGVAYEQYF
TGTGCCAGCAGTCTAGCGGGAGTTGCCTACGAGCAGTACTTC
>TRBD1|TRBV18|NA|TRBJ1-2
CASSPPSDRGYGYTF
TGTGCCAGCTCACCACCGTCGGACAGGGGGTATGGCTACACCTTC
>TRBD2|TRBV7-2|NA|TRBJ2-7
CASSIGLARYEQYF
TGTGCCAGCAGCATCGGACTAGCTCGTTACGAGCAGTACTTC
>NA|TRBV28|once|TRBJ1-1
CASRGGLRRGTGRGNTEAFF
TGTGCCAGCAGGGGGGGTTTACGTCGGGGGACGGGACGAGGGAACACTGAAGCTTTCTTT
>NA|TRBV7-9|once|TRBJ1-1
CASSPQAGAGTEAFF
TGTGCCAGCAGCCCCCAGGCCGGGGCGGGAACTGAAGCTTTCTTT
>NA|TRBV10-3|NA|TRBJ1-2
CAISTSGQRAGYTF
TGTGCCATCAGCACATCTGGACAGAGGGCTGGCTACACCTTC
>NA|TRBV9|many|TRBJ1-1
CASSHLNTEAFF
TGTGCCAGCAGTCATTTGAACACTGAAGCTTTCTTT
>NA|TRBV5-1|once|TRBJ2-5
CASSARRGRVQETQYF
TGCGCCAGCAGCGCCAGACGGGGAAGGGTCCAAGAGACCCAGTACTTC
>TRBD2|TRBV9|few|TRBJ2-5
CASSVELAGGAQYF
TGTGCCAGCAGCGTAGAACTAGCGGGAGGGGCCCAGTACTTC
>TRBD2|TRBV29-1|few|TRBJ2-2
CSVRLASTPLNTGELFF
TGCAGCGTCCGACTAGCCTCAACCCCCTTGAACACCGGGGAGCTGTTTTTT